This T cell receptor beta chain appears in the sequencing data of a study of cytomegalovirus exposure and HLA in healthy donors. Although they were nominally healthy when sampled, donors likely had unrecorded immune exposures. About this clone itself: What it binds is unknown.

PCR used 60 Vbeta primers and 13 Jbeta primers. This table comes from immunoSEQ multiplex PCR, and its TCRdb copy is limited to in-frame clones, with some not included. The table includes more than 100,000 clones, approximately 78% detected once. Germline V lookup: CDR1 SEHNR, CDR2 FQNEAQ (reference sequence). CDR3 length equals 18 residues. J was trimmed by 0 bases and V by 1 base; bases with no gene match: 11. Study-wide points: Apart from CMV serostatus, no immune exposure information was available.

The rearrangement links TRBV7-9 to TRBJ2-7; 8 nucleotides line up with TRBD1. The TCR sequence derives from a woman between 35 and 50 years old in good health and CMV-seropositive. Sequencing was performed on PBMCs. Here the CDR3 DNA reads TGTGCCAGCAGCTTAGGGGAAGGGCAGGGGGCATCCTCCTACGAGCAGTACTTC. This translates into CASSLGEGQGASSYEQYF.